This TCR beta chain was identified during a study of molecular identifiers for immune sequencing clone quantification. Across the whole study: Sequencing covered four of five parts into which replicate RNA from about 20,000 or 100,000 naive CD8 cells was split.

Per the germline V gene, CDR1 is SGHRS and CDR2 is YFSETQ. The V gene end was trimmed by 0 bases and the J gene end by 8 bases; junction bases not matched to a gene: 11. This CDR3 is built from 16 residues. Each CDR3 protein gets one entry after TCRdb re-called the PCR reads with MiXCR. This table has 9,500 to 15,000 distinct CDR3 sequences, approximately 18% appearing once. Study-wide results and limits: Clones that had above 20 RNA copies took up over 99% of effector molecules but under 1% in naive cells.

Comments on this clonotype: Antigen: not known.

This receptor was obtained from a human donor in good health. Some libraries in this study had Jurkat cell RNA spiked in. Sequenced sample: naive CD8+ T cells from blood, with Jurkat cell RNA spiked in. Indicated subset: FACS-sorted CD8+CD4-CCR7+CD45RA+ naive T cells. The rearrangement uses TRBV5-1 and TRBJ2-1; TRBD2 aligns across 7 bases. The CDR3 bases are TGCGCCAGCAGCTTGGGTCCAGCGGGGTTCGGGGATGAGCAGTTCTTC. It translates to CASSLGPAGFGDEQFF.